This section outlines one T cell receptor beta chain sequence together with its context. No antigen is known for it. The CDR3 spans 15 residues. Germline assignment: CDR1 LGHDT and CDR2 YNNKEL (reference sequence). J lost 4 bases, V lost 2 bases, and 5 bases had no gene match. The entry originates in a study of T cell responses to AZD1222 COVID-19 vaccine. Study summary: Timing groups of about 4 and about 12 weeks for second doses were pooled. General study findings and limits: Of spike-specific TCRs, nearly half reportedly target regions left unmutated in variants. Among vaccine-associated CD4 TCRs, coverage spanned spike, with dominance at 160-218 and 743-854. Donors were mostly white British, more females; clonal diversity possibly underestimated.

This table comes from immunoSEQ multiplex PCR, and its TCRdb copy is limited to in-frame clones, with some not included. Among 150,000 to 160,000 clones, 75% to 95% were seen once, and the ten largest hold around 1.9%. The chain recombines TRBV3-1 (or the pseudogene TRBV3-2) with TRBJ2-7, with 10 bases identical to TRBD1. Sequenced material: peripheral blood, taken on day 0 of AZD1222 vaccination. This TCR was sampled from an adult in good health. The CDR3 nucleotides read TGTGCCAGCAGCCAAACCGGGACAGGGGTTTACGAGCAGTACTTC. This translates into CASSQTGTGVYEQYF.